Below, 13 T cell receptor beta chains from the same sample are listed, as sequenced in a study of immune cell composition in non-small cell lung cancer. The repertoire was sequenced with immunoSEQ multiplex PCR; TCRdb's copy has only in-frame clones and lacks some. This sample has 4,000 to 5,500 clones, with roughly 83% found just once. Input material: lung tumor tissue. The source is a human donor with non-small cell lung cancer.

The J gene is TRBJ2-3, the V gene TRBV18, with TRBD1 matching over 8 bases. The germline gives CDR1 KGHSH, CDR2 LQKENI. V lost 4 bases and J lost 4; bases outside the gene matches: 4. The CDR3 contains 14 residues. CDR3 region: CASSLDRGPDTQYF. The DNA of the CDR3 is TGTGCCAGCTCACTCGACAGGGGCCCAGATACGCAGTATTTT.

The rearrangement links TRBV5-4 to TRBJ1-2; 8 bases match TRBD1. The J segment lost 4 bases and the V segment lost 4 bases, leaving 6 bases of the junction unmatched. Germline CDR1 SGHNT, CDR2 YYREEE (reference sequence). The CDR3 sequence is 14 residues long. The CDR3 here is CASSVLQGAYGYTF. CDR3 DNA: TGTGCCAGCAGCGTACTTCAGGGGGCCTATGGCTACACCTTC.

As to this clone: A junction end diverges from the germline sequence, so it may reflect a read error. V usage is TRBV9 and J usage is TRBJ1-2, with 9 positions matching TRBD1. Germline CDR1 reads SGDLS; CDR2 reads YYNGEE. CDR3 length equals 13 residues. The CDR3 DNA reads as TGTGCCAGCACCCGTGGGGACAGGGCCTTACCTCTCTTC. Translating gives CASTRGDRALPLF.

The chain employs TRBV9 and TRBJ2-1; D is perhaps TRBD1 or TRBD2 (5 bases each). Germline CDR1 SGDLS, CDR2 YYNGEE. This CDR3 region has 16 residues. Between the trimmed V and J ends, which lost 0 bases and 0 bases, there was a span of 10 bases. The CDR3 DNA sequence: TGTGCCAGCAGCGTAGGGGGGTCCCGCTCCTACAATGAGCAGTTCTTC. Its protein is CASSVGGSRSYNEQFF.

The J gene is TRBJ1-2, the V gene TRBV11-2, with D perhaps TRBD1 (5 bases). This CDR3 is built from 15 residues. The V gene lost 4 bases and the J gene lost 0 bases, with 12 bases spanning the gap. The germline V gene encodes CDR1 SGHAT and CDR2 FQNNGV. Written as DNA, the CDR3 is TGTGCCAGCAGCTACTCCCAGGGTACTAACTATGGCTACACCTTC. Residues: CASSYSQGTNYGYTF.

V is TRBV7-2 and J is TRBJ2-3; TRBD2 matches 11 bases. CDR1 SGHTA and CDR2 FQGNSA come from the germline V gene. V lost 0 bases and J lost 5; bases outside the gene matches: 4. CDR3 length equals 16 residues. The CDR3 sequence: CASSLARGLAVDTQYF. For the CDR3, the DNA is TGTGCCAGCAGCTTAGCGCGGGGACTAGCGGTAGATACGCAGTATTTT. The entire variable domain, with the rest obtained from reference TRBV7-2 and TRBJ2-3, is as follows: GAGVSQSPSNKVTEKGKDVELRCDPISGHTALYWYRQSLGQGLEFLIYFQGNSAPDKSGLPSDRFSAERTGGSVSTLTIQRTQQEDSAVYLCASSLARGLAVDTQYFGPGTRLTVL.

This rearrangement joins TRBV6-5 to TRBJ2-5, with D perhaps TRBD2 (7 bases). The CDR3 totals 16 residues. V gave up 2 bases and J gave up 8 bases, with 21 bases separating them. Germline CDR1 is MNHEY and CDR2 is SVGAGI. The CDR3, as DNA: TGTGCCAGCAGTTACAATGCGGGGGCCTCCCACGGAACCCAGTACTTC. As protein: CASSYNAGASHGTQYF.

Here the CDR3 reads CARPNLDRENTGELFF. In nucleotides, the CDR3 is TGCGCCAGACCGAACCTTGACAGGGAGAACACCGGGGAGCTGTTTTTT. The chain links TRBV5-1 to TRBJ2-2, with TRBD1 matching 7 bases. This CDR3 is 16 amino acids long. With V trimmed by 8 bases and J by 1 base, 11 bases remained unmatched. The germline V gene encodes CDR1 SGHRS and CDR2 YFSETQ.

This chain links TRBV5-1 with TRBJ2-7; no definite D call. This CDR3 is 15 amino acids long. Germline V gene sequence: CDR1 SGHRS, CDR2 YFSETQ. Trimming stripped 4 bases from V and 2 bases from J, with 16 bases between. The CDR3 spells CASSAWADPAYEQYF. CDR3 sequence (DNA): TGCGCCAGCAGCGCGTGGGCAGACCCGGCCTACGAGCAGTACTTC.

This chain joins TRBV18 and TRBJ1-2; 12 bases are a match to TRBD1. Losses at the gene ends were 3 bases for V and 8 bases for J; bases not matched to a gene: 4. This CDR3 has 14 residues. Germline V gives CDR1 KGHSH, CDR2 LQKENI. The CDR3 bases are TGTGCCAGCTCACCGGGGGACAGGGGGCGAGGCTACACCTTC. Its translation is CASSPGDRGRGYTF.

V usage is TRBV18 and J usage is TRBJ1-2; D remains unclear. V lost 3 bases and J 4 bases, leaving 15 bases between the germline ends. The CDR3 loop spans 15 amino acids. The V gene's germline CDR1 is KGHSH and CDR2 LQKENI. CDR3 DNA: TGTGCCAGCTCACCCATCGACCTATCAGGCTATGGCTACACCTTC. Protein sequence: CASSPIDLSGYGYTF.

The chain has TRBV18 and TRBJ1-5, with D possibly being TRBD1 (5 bases). Germline CDR1 reads KGHSH; CDR2 reads LQKENI. V gave up 5 bases and J gave up 16 bases, with 18 bases separating them. The length of the CDR3 is 12 residues. The CDR3 region is CASSSSNQGTHF. CDR3 in DNA: TGTGCCAGCTCATCGTCGAACCAGGGTACACATTTT.

V and J are TRBV10-3 and TRBJ1-4; D is unclear. V lost 4 bases to trimming and J lost 4 bases, with 13 bases between them. Germline V CDR1 and CDR2: ENHRY, SYGVKD. The CDR3 covers 15 residues. CDR3 loop: CAISGSAGDNEKLFF. The DNA of the CDR3 is TGTGCCATCAGTGGTTCCGCAGGAGATAATGAAAAACTGTTTTTT.